This T cell receptor beta chain comes out of a study of Ad26.COV2.S vaccination and SARS-CoV-2 variants (dated by TCRdb to the early 2020s). General notes on the study: Donors in the vaccine arm were drawn from COV1001, a multicentre, randomized, double-blind, placebo-controlled phase I-IIa trial testing Ad26.COV2.S in healthy adults. Ad26.COV2.S was administered intramuscularly at a dose of 5x10^10 or 1x10^11 viral particles, either as one shot or as two shots given 56 days apart. Sequencing of the TCRbeta repertoire served to evaluate the specificity and breadth of SARS-CoV-2-reactive T cell receptors following Ad26.COV2.S vaccination. The TCR-sequenced set comprised approximately 32 samples: around 20 Ad26.COV2.S vaccine recipients, 5 placebo recipients and 8 SARS-CoV-2 convalescent individuals. Trial participants were randomized into five groups of five, in which low-dose or high-dose Ad26.COV2.S was given once or twice, or placebo was given on both occasions. Blinding of investigators to trial group allocation was maintained during experiments and outcome assessment. Results and caveats for the whole study, not just this receptor: After vaccination, substantial breadth of spike-specific CD8+ and CD4+ T cell responses was reported. Higher spike-specific TCR breadth was observed in Ad26.COV2.S recipients than in placebo recipients (P = 0.0014). Non-spike TCR breadth was comparable between vaccine and placebo recipients, consistent with the vaccine containing only spike. The study lacked the statistical power to compare responses across vaccine doses or regimens. The authors noted that the TCR breadth and depth analyses may have underestimated total T cell responses.

The immunoSEQ Assay was used to sequence TCRbeta CDR3 regions. After extraction, genomic DNA underwent amplification by bias-controlled multiplex PCR, followed by high-throughput sequencing. The paper's data handling went like this. To quantify the absolute abundance of every unique TCRbeta CDR3 region, sequences were collapsed and filtered. T cell fraction was estimated by normalizing TCRbeta template counts to usable DNA, with usable DNA measured through amplification of reference genes found in all nucleated cells. Repertoire TCRs were annotated as SARS-CoV-2-specific when V gene, CDR3 amino acid sequence and J gene were exactly matched to a known reactive TCR set. The reference SARS-CoV-2 TCR set came from MIRA and was filtered for enrichment in COVID-19-positive ImmuneCODE repertoires, removing public or cross-reactive TCRs. Drawing on the MIRA antigens, annotated TCRs were analysed further at the level of specific ORF or position within ORF. Breadth was defined as the number of annotated unique rearrangements divided by the total number of unique productive rearrangements, and depth was defined as the summed frequency of the annotated unique rearrangements. Group comparisons of TCR breadth used two-sided Wilcoxon rank-sum tests. This is the immuneACCESS table as TCRdb keeps it, with only in-frame sequences that have V and J called. A part of the clones is gone; compared with another copy, unresolved V genes explain less than half, and the rest is unexplained. Clonal size and the V and J genes are those of that table, whereas D and trimming came from the DNA. The sample records about 350,000 clones, about 86% of which are singletons. About 10% of the sample rests with the top ten.

The germline V gene provides CDR1 MDHEN and CDR2 SYDVKM. The CDR3 runs 15 residues from the cysteine to the phenylalanine. The sequence is cut down to CDR3 DNA, 45 bases in frame from base 1. V drops 3 bases and J drops 4 bases, leaving 15 bases in between. In light of the paper, this sample's treatment or condition label describes: over 15 received Ad26.COV2.S at low or high dose, single or two shots; 5 received placebo; per-sample allocation not given. Repertoires of vaccine and placebo recipients were sequenced from samples taken on day 63 after the first injection. Cohort 1b enrolled around 23 adults aged 18-55 years at a single site in Boston, USA, between 29 July and 7 August 2020. Ad26.COV2.S was a replication-incompetent adenovirus type 26 vector that expressed a prefusion-stabilized SARS-CoV-2 spike protein derived from the original Wuhan strain. In the case of this clone: Its recognized antigen is unknown. No base quality values were provided; no much bigger clone lies one nucleotide off.

This receptor was taken from a person between 18 and 60 years old who received the Ad26.COV2.S COVID-19 vaccine or a placebo. The V and J genes are TRBV28 and TRBJ1-2, with no confident D gene call. This sample comprised peripheral blood, obtained in a trial of Ad26.COV2.S vaccine versus placebo. Here is the DNA: TGTGCCAGCAGTTTCAAAGGACTCCGGTCCTATGGCTACACCTTC. This encodes CASSFKGLRSYGYTF.